This TCR beta chain was documented in a study of response to subunit inactivated influenza vaccine. Overall study findings and caveats: The authors suggested that few new T cells are recruited per seasonal influenza vaccination.

Turning to this clonotype: Its specificity is not known.

TCRdb called the RT-PCR reads again in MiXCR, with one record for every CDR3 protein. Of 500,000 to 600,000 distinct CDR3 sequences in the sample, 10% to 15% were seen once. Looked up from germline, CDR1 is SGHRS and CDR2 is YFSETQ. The CDR3 loop spans 14 amino acids. The V end lost 5 bases, the J end lost 3 bases, and 11 bases lay between the germline ends. This receptor was obtained from a man aged 45-65 years who received an inactivated influenza vaccine. The material was PBMCs from blood, obtained about 6 weeks after vaccination. The chain recombines TRBV5-1 with TRBJ2-2; perhaps TRBD1 as D (6 bases). The CDR3 DNA reads TGCGCCAGCAGAGAACAGGGCGACACCGGGGAGCTGTTTTTT. This gives the protein CASREQGDTGELFF.